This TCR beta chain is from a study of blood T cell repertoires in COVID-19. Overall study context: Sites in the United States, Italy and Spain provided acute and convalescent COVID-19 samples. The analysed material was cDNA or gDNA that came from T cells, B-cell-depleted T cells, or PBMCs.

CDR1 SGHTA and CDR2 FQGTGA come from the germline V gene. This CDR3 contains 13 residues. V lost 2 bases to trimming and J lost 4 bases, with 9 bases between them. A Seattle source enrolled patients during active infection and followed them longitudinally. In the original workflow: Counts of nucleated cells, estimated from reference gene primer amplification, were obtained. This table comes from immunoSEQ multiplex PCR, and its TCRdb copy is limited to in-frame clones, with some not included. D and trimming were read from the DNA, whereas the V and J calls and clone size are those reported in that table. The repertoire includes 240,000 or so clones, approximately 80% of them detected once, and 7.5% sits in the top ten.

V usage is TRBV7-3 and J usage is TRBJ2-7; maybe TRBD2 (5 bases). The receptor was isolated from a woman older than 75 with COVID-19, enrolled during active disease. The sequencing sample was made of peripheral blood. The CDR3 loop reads CASSLYRGYEQYF. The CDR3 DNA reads TGTGCCAGCAGCTTATATCGGGGATACGAGCAGTACTTC.